This is a list of T cell receptor beta chains from one sample in a study of metastatic and nonmetastatic thyroid tumors. TCRdb reprocessed the PCR reads via MiXCR. The data show 15,000 or so clones, 30% to 40% seen once. The sample comprised blood. These TCRs come from a female donor with papillary thyroid cancer or a benign thyroid nodule (not recorded which). Some clones in this sample may be carry-over from other donors' samples. Both conserved end residues are part of each CDR3. D genes are given only for firm matches. Size is omitted from some rows. Given values are once, few, many or a class for expanded clones.

v_gene	d_gene	j_gene	abundance	CDR3nt	CDR3aa
TRBV10-1	NA	TRBJ2-3	NA	TGCGCCAGTAGTGAGTCGCAGGGTGTCACAGATACGCAGTATTTT	CASSESQGVTDTQYF
TRBV4-3	TRBD1	TRBJ1-2	NA	TGCGCCAGCAGCCGAGTGACAGGGGGCTCTAACTATGGCTACACCTTC	CASSRVTGGSNYGYTF
TRBV11-1	TRBD1	TRBJ1-3	NA	TGTGCCAGCAGCTTGGGACAGGCCTCCGTCTCTGGAAACACCATATATTTT	CASSLGQASVSGNTIYF
TRBV11-2	TRBD1	TRBJ1-2	many	TGTGCCAGCAGCGTGGGACAGGATTATGGCTACACCTTC	CASSVGQDYGYTF
TRBV11-2	NA	TRBJ1-2	many	TGTGCCAGCAGCCCCAGGGTTGACTGGGGCTACACCTTC	CASSPRVDWGYTF
TRBV7-2	TRBD1	TRBJ2-7	NA	TGTGCCAGCAGCATAGGGGGCCTAAGCTCCTACGAGCAGTACTTC	CASSIGGLSSYEQYF
TRBV6-2/TRBV6-3	TRBD2	TRBJ2-5	medium-sized	TGTGCCAGCAGTCAACGGACTAGCGGGGGGAGTGAGACCCAGTACTTC	CASSQRTSGGSETQYF
TRBV10-2	TRBD1	TRBJ2-1	medium-sized	TGCGCCAGCAGTGACGACCTCGGGACAGGGGTGGATGAGCAGTTCTTC	CASSDDLGTGVDEQFF
TRBV6-2/TRBV6-3	NA	TRBJ2-6	few	TGTGCCAGCAGTAGGGACACTGGGGCCAACGTCCTGACTTTC	CASSRDTGANVLTF
TRBV7-2	NA	TRBJ1-5	NA	TGTGCCAGCAGCTTAGCCGGGACACCAGGGAGTCAGCCCCAGCATTTT	CASSLAGTPGSQPQHF
TRBV6-2/TRBV6-3	TRBD1	TRBJ1-1	few	TGTGCCAGCAGCAGGACAGGGGAGGCTTTCTTT	CASSRTGEAFF
TRBV30	TRBD1	TRBJ2-5	many	TGTGCCTGGAGTCTGGGACAGGCTTTCCAGGAGACCCAGTACTTC	CAWSLGQAFQETQYF
TRBV28	NA	TRBJ2-1	NA	TGTGCCAGCAGTTTTCCGCTAGTCTCCGAGCAGTTCTTC	CASSFPLVSEQFF
TRBV19	TRBD1	TRBJ1-1	few	TGTGCCAGTAGTCCACGAGGACAGGGGGTCACTGAAGCTTTCTTT	CASSPRGQGVTEAFF
TRBV4-2	TRBD1	TRBJ2-6	many	TGTGCCAGCAGCCAAGATCTGACAGGGGCGTTATCTGGGGCCAACGTCCTGACTTTC	CASSQDLTGALSGANVLTF
TRBV6-2/TRBV6-3	NA	TRBJ1-1	medium-sized	TGTGCCAGCATCCCAGCGCGTTTGGGGAGAGAAGCTTTCTTT	CASIPARLGREAFF
TRBV20-1	TRBD1	TRBJ1-1	many	TGCAGTGCCCCTTCCGGGACAGGTAACACTGAAGCTTTCTTT	CSAPSGTGNTEAFF
TRBV14	NA	TRBJ2-7	many	TGTGCCAGCAGCCAAGATAGGATTAGGCAGTACTTC	CASSQDRIRQYF
TRBV12-3/TRBV12-4	TRBD1	TRBJ1-1	medium-sized	TGTGCCAGCAGTCTAAGAGGGACAGCCATGAACACTGAAGCTTTCTTT	CASSLRGTAMNTEAFF
TRBV20-1	NA	TRBJ2-3	NA	TGCAGCCTCGTAACGGGAAAGACAGATACGCAGTATTTT	CSLVTGKTDTQYF
TRBV7-3	NA	TRBJ1-2	medium-sized	TGTGCCAGCAGAAGAGAGCAACAGTGGGGCTACACCTTC	CASRREQQWGYTF
TRBV2	TRBD2	TRBJ2-5	many	TGTGCCAGCAGTGAAGCGCTGGGCGGGGGCCAAGAGACCCAGTACTTC	CASSEALGGGQETQYF
TRBV19	TRBD1	TRBJ1-4	medium-sized	TGTGCCAGTAGTATGGGGCAGGGGGCGGAAAAACTGTTTTTT	CASSMGQGAEKLFF
TRBV19	NA	TRBJ1-2	NA	TGTGCTAGTAGTATCGAGGGGACGGGCGGGTTCTGGAACTATGGCTACACCTTC	CASSIEGTGGFWNYGYTF
TRBV5-1	TRBD1	TRBJ2-7	once	TGCGCCAGCAGCTTGAGGACAGGGCCGTACGAGCAGTACTTC	CASSLRTGPYEQYF
TRBV30	NA	TRBJ2-5	NA	TGTGCCTGGAGCGGGACTCTGACCCGAGAGACCCAGTACTTC	CAWSGTLTRETQYF
TRBV30	NA	TRBJ1-2	NA	TGTGCCTGGAGTGCTACAGGCCGGGACGGCTACACCTTC	CAWSATGRDGYTF
TRBV11-2	NA	TRBJ2-3	NA	TGTGCCAGCAGCTTAGACAACTTACTAGCAGATACGCAGTATTTT	CASSLDNLLADTQYF
TRBV5-6	TRBD2	TRBJ2-7	NA	TGTGCCAGCAGTACGCCGGGACTAGTGGTTTACGAGCAGTACTTC	CASSTPGLVVYEQYF
TRBV5-4	NA	TRBJ2-7	many	TGTGCCAGCAGCTTGGCTGGAACGAGCTCCTACGAGCAGTACTTC	CASSLAGTSSYEQYF
TRBV20-1	TRBD1	TRBJ1-1	NA	TGCAGTGCTTCCGGGACAGGGGCCTTTGCGAACACTGAAGCTTTCTTT	CSASGTGAFANTEAFF
TRBV6-1	TRBD2	TRBJ2-1	NA	TGTGCCAGCAGTGAAGATGGCGGGGGGGCCAATGAGCAGTTCTTC	CASSEDGGGANEQFF
TRBV11-2	NA	TRBJ2-7	NA	TGTGCCAGCAGCTTAGAAAACGGGCCACTGTCTTGGGAGCAGTACTTC	CASSLENGPLSWEQYF
TRBV6-4	NA	TRBJ2-1	many	TGTGCCAGCAGTCTTCGGGTTGGGATGGATGAGCAGTTCTTC	CASSLRVGMDEQFF
TRBV6-1	NA	TRBJ1-1	NA	TGTGCCAGCACCGGGCTGCGCACTGAAGCTTTCTTT	CASTGLRTEAFF
TRBV30	NA	TRBJ2-7	few	TGTGCCTGGAGCGGGGGAAACGAGCAGTACTTC	CAWSGGNEQYF
TRBV7-8	NA	TRBJ1-5	once	TGTGCCAGCAGCTTAGAGTCGGTTAGGCCCCAGCATTTT	CASSLESVRPQHF
TRBV3-1	TRBD1	TRBJ2-7	NA	TGTGCCAGCAGCCGACAGGGGGGTGGCGAGCAGTACTTC	CASSRQGGGEQYF
TRBV6-1	TRBD2	TRBJ2-5	medium-sized	TGTGCCAGCAGTGGGGTTAGCGGGGGAGGCCAAGAGACCCAGTACTTC	CASSGVSGGGQETQYF
TRBV5-1	NA	TRBJ1-3	medium-sized	TGCGCCAGCAGCTCCTCCTCTGGAAACACCATATATTTT	CASSSSSGNTIYF
TRBV7-2	NA	TRBJ1-2	many	TGTGCCAGCAGCTTAAAGATATACGCGAGAGGAGTTAACTATGGCTACACCTTC	CASSLKIYARGVNYGYTF
TRBV6-2/TRBV6-3	NA	TRBJ1-2	medium-sized	TGTGCCAGCAGTTACGGGGGACCTCCTGGCTACACCTTC	CASSYGGPPGYTF
TRBV10-3	TRBD1	TRBJ2-1	medium-sized	TGTGCCATCAATATTGGGACAGGGTCAGGTGAGCAGTTCTTC	CAINIGTGSGEQFF
TRBV7-8	TRBD1	TRBJ1-2	NA	TGTGCCAGCAGCTTAGCGGGACAGGAGAAGGTCTATGGCTACACCTTC	CASSLAGQEKVYGYTF
TRBV6-5	NA	TRBJ2-5	once	TGTGCCAGCAGTTACTCAGGGAGGGAGACCCAGTACTTC	CASSYSGRETQYF
TRBV20-1	NA	TRBJ2-1	NA	TGCAGTGCTAGAGACCCAAACCGTTACAATGAGCAGTTCTTC	CSARDPNRYNEQFF
TRBV11-2	NA	TRBJ1-1	NA	TGTGCCAGCAGCTTGGACTCGACAGGGAACACTGAAGCTTTCTTT	CASSLDSTGNTEAFF
TRBV28	NA	TRBJ1-1	few	TGTGCCAGCAGTACCGCCGGGACAGAAGCTTTCTTT	CASSTAGTEAFF
TRBV20-1	TRBD2	TRBJ2-7	NA	TGCAGTGCTAGAGATCCCTGGACTAGCGGGAGTACTGGTGACGAGCAGTACTTC	CSARDPWTSGSTGDEQYF
TRBV6-1	NA	TRBJ2-7	NA	TGTGCCAGCAGTAAAGGACAGGAGGGCTCCTACGAGCAGTACTTC	CASSKGQEGSYEQYF
TRBV20-1	TRBD2	TRBJ2-7	NA	TGCAGTGCTAGTGGAGGGCTAGCGGCCTTACAGGAGTACTTC	CSASGGLAALQEYF
TRBV7-6	TRBD2	TRBJ2-7	NA	TGTGCCAGCAGCCCAGCTCCGGGACTAGCCTACGAGCAGTACTTC	CASSPAPGLAYEQYF
TRBV4-1	NA	TRBJ1-6	medium-sized	TGCGCCAGCGCCGCGGGGAGTTCACCCCTCCACTTT	CASAAGSSPLHF
TRBV24-1	NA	TRBJ2-6	NA	TGTGCCACCAGTCTCGGGGGGCGCGGGGCCAACGTCCTGACTTTC	CATSLGGRGANVLTF
TRBV12-3/TRBV12-4	NA	TRBJ1-4	NA	TGTGCTAGCAGTAATCTCGAGGGCAAGCTTGGAAAACTGTTTTTT	CASSNLEGKLGKLFF
TRBV20-1	TRBD2	TRBJ2-7	medium-sized	TGCAGTGCTAACTCCCCCGGCGGGGGCGGGGGGTACGAGCAGTACTTC	CSANSPGGGGGYEQYF
TRBV28	NA	TRBJ1-3	medium-sized	TGTGCCAGCAGTTTGAACCCTAGCTCTGGAAACACCATATATTTT	CASSLNPSSGNTIYF